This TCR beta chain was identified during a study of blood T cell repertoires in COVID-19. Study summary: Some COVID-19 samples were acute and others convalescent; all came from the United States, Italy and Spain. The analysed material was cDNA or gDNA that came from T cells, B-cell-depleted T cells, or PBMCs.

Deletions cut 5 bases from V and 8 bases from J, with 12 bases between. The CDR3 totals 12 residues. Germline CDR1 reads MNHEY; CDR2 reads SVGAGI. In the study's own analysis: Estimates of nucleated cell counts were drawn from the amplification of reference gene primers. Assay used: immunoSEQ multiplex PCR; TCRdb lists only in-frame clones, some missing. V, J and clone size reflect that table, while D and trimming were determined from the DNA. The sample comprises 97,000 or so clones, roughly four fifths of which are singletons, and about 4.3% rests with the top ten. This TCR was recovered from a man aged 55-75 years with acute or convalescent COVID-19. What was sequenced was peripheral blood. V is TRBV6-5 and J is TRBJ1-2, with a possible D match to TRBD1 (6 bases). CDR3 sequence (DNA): TGTGCCAGCAGTCCCTCAGGGGACGGCTACACCTTC. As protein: CASSPSGDGYTF.